This T cell receptor beta chain originates from a study of regulatory T cells in long-lasting Graves disease. For the study at large: The study counted Graves' disease as persistent given over 5 years of antithyroid drugs and positive TSH receptor antibodies.

Assembly of TCR beta libraries relied on iRepertoire HTBI primers together with Arm-PCR of CDR3 regions. TCRdb re-called the multiplex PCR reads through MiXCR, storing one row per CDR3 protein. Among under 500,000 distinct CDR3 sequences listed, roughly 20% were seen once. Study conclusions and caveats: When disease was persistent, TRBV28, TRBJ1-2 and TRBJ2-5 were the favored segments. The small sample size may have reduced accuracy.

Regarding time point: persistent/refractory GD, antithyroid drugs over 5 years with positive TRAb. Extracted PBMC RNA gave rise to the TCR library. In its sample, this clonotype was seen many times. Its target is not known. This CDR3 region has 15 residues. CDR1 SNHLY and CDR2 FYNNEI come from the germline V gene. Losses at the gene ends were 4 bases for V and 7 bases for J; bases not matched to a gene: 10. Source: peripheral blood mononuclear cells (PBMCs), taken when the disease was refractory, from a patient treated with antithyroid drugs. This sequence joins TRBV2 and TRBJ1-5; 7 nucleotides agree with TRBD1. This receptor was identified in a female donor with Graves disease. CDR3 loop: CASSVEGAEGQPQHF. Here the CDR3 DNA reads TGTGCCAGCAGTGTGGAGGGGGCCGAAGGGCAGCCCCAGCATTTT.